This T cell receptor beta chain was obtained from a study of shared clonotypes between healthy human individuals. Study outcomes and limitations: Relative to memory subsets, naive subsets generally showed larger estimated richness. How much donors shared clonotypes was expected to be affected by sequencing depth. A few donors shared approximately 5% of their naive CD4 clonotypes. Blood was the sole source, and tissue repertoires probably differ.

Terminally differentiated effector memory CD45RA+ cells were left out of the naive CD8 fraction, which was CD45RO-negative and positively selected for CCR7. A word on this clone: Its antigen is undetermined.

The method was immunoSEQ multiplex PCR; TCRdb's version includes in-frame clones alone and lacks a portion of them. The sample includes about 2.1 million clones, 93% of them seen just once. The CDR3 spans 19 residues. Germline CDR1 is MNHEY and CDR2 is SMNVEV (reference sequence). V shed 3 bases and J 1 base; nucleotides not matched to a gene: 12. Sequenced material: naive CD8+ T cells from PBMCs. This clonotype was sampled from a man aged 18 to 30 in good health. Some clones in this sample may be carry-over from other donors' samples. This chain joins TRBV27 and TRBJ2-6; 7 bases align to TRBD1. The CDR3 DNA is TGTGCCAGCAGTTTGAGTGGGTGGGACAGACCTTCTGGGGCCAACGTCCTGACTTTC. Its protein is CASSLSGWDRPSGANVLTF.